These T cell receptor beta chains were read from a single sample in a study of identical twins. From the 5' RACE reads, TCRdb called clonotypes with MiXCR, one entry per CDR3 protein. Of hundreds of thousands of distinct CDR3 sequences in the sample, under 9% were seen once. In addition, the sample was reused for a study of yellow fever vaccine responses in identical twins.

Sample: memory (CD45RO+) T cells sorted from blood. The receptors were sampled from a woman under 30 in good health. CDR3s include the opening cysteine and the closing phenylalanine or tryptophan. Each record gives: clone size, J gene, V gene, D gene, CDR3 protein, CDR3 DNA. A D gene is named only where the DNA matches it firmly. Size is stated for part of the rows, as once, few or many counts, or as a class when the clone is expanded.

abundance: .
j_gene: TRBJ2-3
v_gene: TRBV6-2/TRBV6-3
d_gene: .
CDR3aa: CASSYFDGSTQYF
CDR3nt: TGCGCCAGCAGTTACTTTGACGGGAGTACGCAGTATTTT

abundance: many
j_gene: TRBJ1-5
v_gene: TRBV5-5
d_gene: TRBD1
CDR3aa: CASSWTGNGNQPQHF
CDR3nt: TGTGCCAGCAGCTGGACAGGGAATGGCAATCAGCCCCAGCATTTT

abundance: .
j_gene: TRBJ2-1
v_gene: TRBV3-1
d_gene: TRBD2
CDR3aa: CASSQDPSGGRNEQFF
CDR3nt: TGTGCCAGCAGCCAAGATCCCAGCGGGGGTCGTAATGAGCAGTTCTTC

abundance: few
j_gene: TRBJ1-5
v_gene: TRBV7-2
d_gene: .
CDR3aa: CASSPSGLNNQPQHF
CDR3nt: TGTGCCAGCAGCCCCTCCGGATTAAATAATCAGCCCCAGCATTTT

abundance: few
j_gene: TRBJ1-3
v_gene: TRBV28
d_gene: .
CDR3aa: CASRRTDRNTIYF
CDR3nt: TGTGCCAGCAGACGGACAGACAGAAACACCATATATTTT

abundance: .
j_gene: TRBJ2-2
v_gene: TRBV28
d_gene: .
CDR3aa: CASSFWGAENTGELFF
CDR3nt: TGTGCCAGCAGTTTTTGGGGGGCCGAGAACACCGGGGAGCTGTTTTTT

abundance: many
j_gene: TRBJ2-5
v_gene: TRBV28
d_gene: .
CDR3aa: CASSLLRPQETQYF
CDR3nt: TGTGCCAGCAGTTTGCTGCGGCCTCAAGAGACCCAGTACTTC

abundance: .
j_gene: TRBJ2-1
v_gene: TRBV20-1
d_gene: TRBD2
CDR3aa: CSAVLAVYYNEQFF
CDR3nt: TGCAGTGCGGTACTAGCGGTCTACTACAATGAGCAGTTCTTC

abundance: many
j_gene: TRBJ1-4
v_gene: TRBV7-8
d_gene: .
CDR3aa: CASSLGGAVNEKLFF
CDR3nt: TGTGCCAGCAGCTTAGGCGGAGCGGTTAATGAAAAACTGTTTTTT

abundance: .
j_gene: TRBJ2-1
v_gene: TRBV6-2/TRBV6-3
d_gene: TRBD1
CDR3aa: CASSYPRRQGPFNEQFF
CDR3nt: TGTGCCAGCAGTTACCCCCGGAGACAGGGGCCCTTCAATGAGCAGTTCTTC

abundance: .
j_gene: TRBJ2-1
v_gene: TRBV7-7
d_gene: TRBD2
CDR3aa: CASSPGVARSGGYNEQFF
CDR3nt: TGTGCCAGCAGCCCCGGGGTTGCTCGTAGCGGGGGTTACAATGAGCAGTTCTTC

abundance: many
j_gene: TRBJ2-2
v_gene: TRBV5-1
d_gene: TRBD1
CDR3aa: CASSSRDRGPTGELFF
CDR3nt: TGCGCCAGCAGCTCCCGGGACAGGGGCCCTACCGGGGAGCTGTTTTTT

abundance: few
j_gene: TRBJ1-3
v_gene: TRBV11-2
d_gene: .
CDR3aa: CASSPRAGNTIYF
CDR3nt: TGTGCCAGCAGCCCCAGGGCAGGAAACACCATATATTTT

abundance: .
j_gene: TRBJ2-1
v_gene: TRBV3-1
d_gene: .
CDR3aa: CASSQELVIESYNEQFF
CDR3nt: TGTGCCAGCAGCCAGGAGTTGGTAATAGAAAGTTACAATGAGCAGTTCTTC

abundance: .
j_gene: TRBJ2-1
v_gene: TRBV12-3/TRBV12-4
d_gene: TRBD2
CDR3aa: CASSFSTSADNEQFF
CDR3nt: TGTGCCAGCAGTTTTAGTACTAGCGCCGACAATGAGCAGTTCTTC

abundance: many
j_gene: TRBJ2-3
v_gene: TRBV28
d_gene: TRBD2
CDR3aa: CASRSGLAGPGYTQYF
CDR3nt: TGTGCCAGCAGATCAGGACTAGCGGGCCCAGGGTATACGCAGTATTTT

abundance: .
j_gene: TRBJ1-1
v_gene: TRBV14
d_gene: .
CDR3aa: CASSQDGPVKNTEAFF
CDR3nt: TGTGCCAGCAGCCAAGATGGGCCAGTGAAGAACACTGAAGCTTTCTTT

abundance: .
j_gene: TRBJ2-3
v_gene: TRBV4-1
d_gene: .
CDR3aa: CASSQGYGDTQYF
CDR3nt: TGCGCCAGCAGCCAAGGATATGGGGATACGCAGTATTTT

abundance: many
j_gene: TRBJ1-6
v_gene: TRBV9
d_gene: .
CDR3aa: CASSEDSYRSPLHF
CDR3nt: TGTGCCAGCAGCGAGGACAGTTATAGATCACCCCTCCACTTT

abundance: few
j_gene: TRBJ2-3
v_gene: TRBV14
d_gene: .
CDR3aa: CASSRGSVGRTDTQYF
CDR3nt: TGTGCCAGCAGCCGGGGAAGCGTGGGTCGCACAGATACGCAGTATTTT